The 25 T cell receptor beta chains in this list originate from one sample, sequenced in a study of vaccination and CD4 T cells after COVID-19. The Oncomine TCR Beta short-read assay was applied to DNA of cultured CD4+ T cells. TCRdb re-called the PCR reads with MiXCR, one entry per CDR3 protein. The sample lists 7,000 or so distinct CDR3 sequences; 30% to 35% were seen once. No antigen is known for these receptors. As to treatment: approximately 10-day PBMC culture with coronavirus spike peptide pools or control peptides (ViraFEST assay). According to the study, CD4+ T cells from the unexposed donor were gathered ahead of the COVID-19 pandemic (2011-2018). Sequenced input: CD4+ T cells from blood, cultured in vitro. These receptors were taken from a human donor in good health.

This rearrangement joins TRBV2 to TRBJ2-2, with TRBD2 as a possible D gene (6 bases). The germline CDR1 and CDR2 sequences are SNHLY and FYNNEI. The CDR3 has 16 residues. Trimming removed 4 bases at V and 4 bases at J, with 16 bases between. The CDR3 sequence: CASSARRARSTGELFF. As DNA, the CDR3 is TGTGCCAGCAGTGCCAGGAGGGCGCGGAGCACCGGGGAGCTGTTTTTT.

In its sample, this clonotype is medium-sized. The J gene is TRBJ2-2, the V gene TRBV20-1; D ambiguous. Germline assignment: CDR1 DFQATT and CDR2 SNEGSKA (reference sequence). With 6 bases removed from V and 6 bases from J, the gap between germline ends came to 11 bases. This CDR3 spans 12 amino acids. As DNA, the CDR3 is TGCAGTGCCCTCTCCCCGGCCGGGGAGCTGTTTTTT. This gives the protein CSALSPAGELFF.

The CDR3 coding sequence is TGTGCTAGTGGTTTTAAGACAGGGCTATCCTACAATGAGCAGTTCTTC. Translation gives CASGFKTGLSYNEQFF. J is TRBJ2-1 and V is TRBV12-5, with 7 nucleotides matching TRBD1. This CDR3 region has 16 residues. CDR1 and CDR2 from the germline V gene are LGHNT and FRNRAP. V shed 3 bases and J 1 base; nucleotides not matched to a gene: 6.

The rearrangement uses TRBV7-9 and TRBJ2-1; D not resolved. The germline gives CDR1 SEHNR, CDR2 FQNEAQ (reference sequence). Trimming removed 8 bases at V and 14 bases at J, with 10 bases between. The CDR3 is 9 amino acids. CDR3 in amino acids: CASPTMEFF. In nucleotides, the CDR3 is TGTGCCAGCCCCACGATGGAGTTCTTC.

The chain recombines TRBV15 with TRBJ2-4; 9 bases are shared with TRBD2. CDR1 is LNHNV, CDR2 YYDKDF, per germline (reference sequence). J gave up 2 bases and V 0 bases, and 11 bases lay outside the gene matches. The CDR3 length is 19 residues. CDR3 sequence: CATSRDDRRGGLTKNIQYF. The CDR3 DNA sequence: TGTGCCACCAGCAGAGATGATAGGCGGGGGGGCCTAACCAAAAACATTCAGTACTTC.

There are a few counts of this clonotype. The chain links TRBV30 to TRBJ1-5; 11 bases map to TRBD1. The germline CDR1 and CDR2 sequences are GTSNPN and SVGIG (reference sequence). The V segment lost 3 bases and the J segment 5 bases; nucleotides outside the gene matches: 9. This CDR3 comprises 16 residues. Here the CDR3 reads CAWRRTGGAGDQPQHF. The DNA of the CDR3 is TGTGCCTGGAGGAGGACAGGGGGCGCGGGGGATCAGCCCCAGCATTTT.

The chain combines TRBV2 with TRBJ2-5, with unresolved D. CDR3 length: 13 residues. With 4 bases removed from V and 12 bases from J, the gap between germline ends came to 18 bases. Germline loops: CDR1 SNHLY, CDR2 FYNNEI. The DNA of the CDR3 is TGTGCCAGCAGTGCCAGTACCCAATCCCCGGAGTACTTC. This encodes CASSASTQSPEYF.

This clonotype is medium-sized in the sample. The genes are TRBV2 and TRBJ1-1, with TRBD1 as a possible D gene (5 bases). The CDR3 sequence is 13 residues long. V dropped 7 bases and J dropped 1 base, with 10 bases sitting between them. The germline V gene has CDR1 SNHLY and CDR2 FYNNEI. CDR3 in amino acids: CASTQGENTEAFF. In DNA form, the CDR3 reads TGTGCCAGCACCCAGGGCGAGAACACTGAAGCTTTCTTT.

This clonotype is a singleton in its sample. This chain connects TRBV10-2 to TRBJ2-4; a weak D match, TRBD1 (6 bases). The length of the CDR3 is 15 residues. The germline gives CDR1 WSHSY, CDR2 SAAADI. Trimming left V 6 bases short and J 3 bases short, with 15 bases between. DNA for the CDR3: TGCGCCAGCAGACCCACAGGGTTGGGCAAAAACATTCAGTACTTC. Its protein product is CASRPTGLGKNIQYF.

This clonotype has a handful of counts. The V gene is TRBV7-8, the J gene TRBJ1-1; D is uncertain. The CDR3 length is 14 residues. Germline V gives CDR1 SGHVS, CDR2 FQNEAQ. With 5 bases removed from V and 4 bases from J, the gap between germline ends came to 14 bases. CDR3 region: CASSLFDLGTEAFF. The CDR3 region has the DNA TGTGCCAGCAGCCTTTTTGACCTTGGCACTGAAGCTTTCTTT. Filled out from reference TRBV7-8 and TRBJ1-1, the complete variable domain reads GAGVSQSPRYKVAKRGQDVALRCDPISGHVSLFWYQQALGQGPEFLTYFQNEAQLDKSGLPSDRFFAERPEGSVSTLKIQRTQQEDSAVYLCASSLFDLGTEAFFGQGTRLTVV.

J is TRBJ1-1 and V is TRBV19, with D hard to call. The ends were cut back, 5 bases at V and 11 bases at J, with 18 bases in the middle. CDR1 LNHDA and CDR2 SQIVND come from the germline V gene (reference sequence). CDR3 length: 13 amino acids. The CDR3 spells CASSAQDGLVAFF. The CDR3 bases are TGTGCCAGTAGTGCCCAGGACGGGTTGGTCGCTTTCTTT.

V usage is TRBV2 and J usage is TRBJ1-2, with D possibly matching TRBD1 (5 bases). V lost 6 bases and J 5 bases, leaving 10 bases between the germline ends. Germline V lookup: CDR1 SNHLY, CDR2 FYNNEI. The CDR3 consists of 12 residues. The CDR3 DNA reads TGTGCCAGCAGGGGGGTTCGTTATGGCTACACCTTC. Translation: CASRGVRYGYTF.

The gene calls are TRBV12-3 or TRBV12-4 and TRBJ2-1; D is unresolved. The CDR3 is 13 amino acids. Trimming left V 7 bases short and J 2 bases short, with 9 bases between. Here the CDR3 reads CASNVMPYNEQFF. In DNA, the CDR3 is TGTGCCAGCAACGTTATGCCCTACAATGAGCAGTTCTTC.

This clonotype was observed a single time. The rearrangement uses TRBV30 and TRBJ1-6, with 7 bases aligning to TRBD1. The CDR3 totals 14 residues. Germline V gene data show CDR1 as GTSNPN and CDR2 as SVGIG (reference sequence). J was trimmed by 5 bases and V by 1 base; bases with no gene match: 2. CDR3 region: CAWSEGTDNSPLHF. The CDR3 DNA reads TGTGCCTGGAGTGAGGGGACAGATAATTCACCCCTCCACTTT. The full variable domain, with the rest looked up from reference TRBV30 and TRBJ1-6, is SQTIHQWPATLVQPVGSPLSLECTVEGTSNPNLYWYRQAAGRGLQLLFYSVGIGQISSEVPQNLSASRPQDRQFILSSKKLLLSDSGFYLCAWSEGTDNSPLHFGNGTRLTVT.

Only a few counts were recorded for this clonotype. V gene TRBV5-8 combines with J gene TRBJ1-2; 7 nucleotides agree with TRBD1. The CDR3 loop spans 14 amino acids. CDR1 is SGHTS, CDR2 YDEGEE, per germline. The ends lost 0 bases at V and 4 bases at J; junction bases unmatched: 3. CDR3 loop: CASSLGDSLYGYTF. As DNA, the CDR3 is TGTGCCAGCAGCTTGGGGGACAGCCTCTATGGCTACACCTTC.

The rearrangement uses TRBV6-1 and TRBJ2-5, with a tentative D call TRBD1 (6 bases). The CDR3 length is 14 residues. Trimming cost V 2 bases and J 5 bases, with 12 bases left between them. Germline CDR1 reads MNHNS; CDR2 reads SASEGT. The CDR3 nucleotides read TGTGCCAGCAGTGAAATCGGACAGTTGGAGACCCAGTACTTC. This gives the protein CASSEIGQLETQYF.

The CDR3 region is CATSDVTSGGPTSTDTQYF. As DNA, the CDR3 is TGTGCCACCAGTGACGTCACTAGCGGGGGACCTACTAGCACAGATACGCAGTATTTT. The chain has TRBV24-1 and TRBJ2-3, with 11 bases identical to TRBD2. Germline assignment: CDR1 KGHDR and CDR2 SFDVKD. After removal of 4 bases from V and 0 bases from J, the junction contained 11 bases not matched to a gene. The CDR3 sequence is 19 residues long.

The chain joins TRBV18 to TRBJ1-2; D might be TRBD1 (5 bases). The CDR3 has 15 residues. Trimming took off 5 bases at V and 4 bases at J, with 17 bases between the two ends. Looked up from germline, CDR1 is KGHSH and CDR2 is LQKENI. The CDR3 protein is CASSAGGSSFYGYTF. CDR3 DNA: TGTGCCAGCTCAGCCGGGGGGTCCTCCTTCTATGGCTACACCTTC.

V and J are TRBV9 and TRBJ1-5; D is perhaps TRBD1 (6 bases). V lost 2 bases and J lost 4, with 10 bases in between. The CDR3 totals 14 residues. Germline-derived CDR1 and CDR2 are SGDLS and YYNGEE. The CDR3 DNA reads TGTGCCAGCAGCGTCAGGGGCGATAATCAGCCCCAGCATTTT. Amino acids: CASSVRGDNQPQHF.

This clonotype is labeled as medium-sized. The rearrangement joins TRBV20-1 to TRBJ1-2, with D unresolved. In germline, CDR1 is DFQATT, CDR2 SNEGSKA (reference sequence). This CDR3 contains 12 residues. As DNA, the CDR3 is TGCAGAGCCGGGTCCACTAACTATGGCTACACCTTC. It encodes CRAGSTNYGYTF.

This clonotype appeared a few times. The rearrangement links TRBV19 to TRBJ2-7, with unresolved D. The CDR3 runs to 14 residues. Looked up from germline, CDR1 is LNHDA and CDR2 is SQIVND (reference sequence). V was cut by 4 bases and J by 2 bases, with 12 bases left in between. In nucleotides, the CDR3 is TGTGCCAGTAGTAGGGCTGGCACTACCTACGAGCAGTACTTC. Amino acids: CASSRAGTTYEQYF.

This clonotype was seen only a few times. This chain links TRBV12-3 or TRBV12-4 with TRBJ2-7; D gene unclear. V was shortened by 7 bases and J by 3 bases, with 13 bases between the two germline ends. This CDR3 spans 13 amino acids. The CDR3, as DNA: TGTGCCAGCATGTCGGATTCGGTCTACGAGCAGTACTTC. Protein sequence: CASMSDSVYEQYF.

CDR3 in DNA: TGTGCCATCAGTGAGTCGGGGAACACTGAAGCTTTCTTT. Its translation is CAISESGNTEAFF. The chain combines TRBV10-3 with TRBJ1-1; no clear D. Germline CDR1 reads ENHRY; CDR2 reads SYGVKD. The CDR3 loop spans 13 amino acids. Trimming removed 0 bases at V and 1 base at J, with 3 bases between.

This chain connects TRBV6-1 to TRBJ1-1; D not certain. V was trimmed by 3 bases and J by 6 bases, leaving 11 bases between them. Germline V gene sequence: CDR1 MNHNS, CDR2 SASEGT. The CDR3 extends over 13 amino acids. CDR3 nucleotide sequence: TGTGCCAGCAGTGATTTACGATATCCTGAAGCTTTCTTT. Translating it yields CASSDLRYPEAFF.

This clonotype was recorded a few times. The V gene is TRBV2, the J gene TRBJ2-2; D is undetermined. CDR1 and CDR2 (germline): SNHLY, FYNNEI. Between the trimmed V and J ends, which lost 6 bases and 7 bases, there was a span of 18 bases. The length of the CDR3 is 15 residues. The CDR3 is CASSSRPSGIGELFF. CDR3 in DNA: TGTGCCAGCAGCTCCCGCCCCTCTGGGATCGGGGAGCTGTTTTTT.